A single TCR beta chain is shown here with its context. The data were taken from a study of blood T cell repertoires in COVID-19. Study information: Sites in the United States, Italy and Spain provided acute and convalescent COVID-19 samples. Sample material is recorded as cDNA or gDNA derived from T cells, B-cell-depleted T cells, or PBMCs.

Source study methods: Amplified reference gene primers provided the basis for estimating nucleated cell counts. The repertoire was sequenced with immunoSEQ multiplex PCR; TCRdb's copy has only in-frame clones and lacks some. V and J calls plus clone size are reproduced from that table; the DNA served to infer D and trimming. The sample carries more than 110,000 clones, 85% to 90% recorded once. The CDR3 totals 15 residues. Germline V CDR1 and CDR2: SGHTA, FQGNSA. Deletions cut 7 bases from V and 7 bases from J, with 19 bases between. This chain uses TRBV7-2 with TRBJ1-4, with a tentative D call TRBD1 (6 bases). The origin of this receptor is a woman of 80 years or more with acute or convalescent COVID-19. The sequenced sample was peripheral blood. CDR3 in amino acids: CASTSGTFGFEKLFF. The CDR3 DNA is TGTGCCAGCACTTCCGGGACATTTGGTTTTGAAAAACTGTTTTTT.